Below, one T cell receptor beta chain is given with its context. Time point: newly diagnosed GD, antithyroid drugs for less than 3 months. From PBMCs, RNA was extracted and then used to make the TCR library. HTBI primers from iRepertoire and Arm-PCR of CDR3 regions yielded the TCR beta libraries. TCRdb reprocessed the multiplex PCR reads via MiXCR and lists one record per CDR3 protein. The table has some 450,000 distinct CDR3 sequences, about 17% seen once; the top ten hold around 11%. The sample originates from a study of regulatory T cells in long-lasting Graves disease. The CDR3 loop spans 18 amino acids. Per germline, CDR1 SEHNR and CDR2 FQNEAQ (reference sequence). Trimming removed 4 bases from V and 4 bases from J; junction bases left unmatched: 14. The data were also submitted as part of a second study, on T cells in Graves' hyperthyroidism and ophthalmopathy. From that report: It was a median about 6.5 months before onset that the model predicted ophthalmopathy.

The receptor was derived from a woman younger than 45 with Graves disease. The chain is built from TRBV7-9 and TRBJ1-1; 11 nucleotides match TRBD1. The sequencing here drew on peripheral blood mononuclear cells (PBMCs), taken at new diagnosis, from a patient treated with antithyroid drugs. The CDR3 DNA is TGTGCCAGCAGCTCCCGCCGGGGGGGGACAGGGGGGATCACTGAAGCTTTCTTT. Protein: CASSSRRGGTGGITEAFF.